There are many counts of the clone carrying this TCR beta chain. Antigen specificity is unknown. TCRdb recomputed calls from the 5' RACE reads with MiXCR, one row per CDR3 protein. The table lists approximately 140,000 distinct CDR3 sequences, around 3.5% of them singletons, with approximately 7.7% in the top ten. The CDR3 has 14 amino acids. In germline, CDR1 is DFQATT, CDR2 SNEGSKA (reference sequence). V lost 6 bases and J lost 0, with 12 bases in between. The record originates from a study of identical twins. Study-level results: Memory repertoires showed no such pattern, whereas abundant cord blood beta clonotypes carried fewer insertions.

The material sequenced was memory T cells sorted from blood. This chain connects TRBV20-1 to TRBJ1-5; weak D call: TRBD1 (6 bases). The sequence came from a man between 18 and 35 years old in good health. This chain's CDR3 is CSAKDRNSNQPQHF. As DNA, the CDR3 is TGCAGTGCGAAGGACAGAAATAGCAATCAGCCCCAGCATTTT.